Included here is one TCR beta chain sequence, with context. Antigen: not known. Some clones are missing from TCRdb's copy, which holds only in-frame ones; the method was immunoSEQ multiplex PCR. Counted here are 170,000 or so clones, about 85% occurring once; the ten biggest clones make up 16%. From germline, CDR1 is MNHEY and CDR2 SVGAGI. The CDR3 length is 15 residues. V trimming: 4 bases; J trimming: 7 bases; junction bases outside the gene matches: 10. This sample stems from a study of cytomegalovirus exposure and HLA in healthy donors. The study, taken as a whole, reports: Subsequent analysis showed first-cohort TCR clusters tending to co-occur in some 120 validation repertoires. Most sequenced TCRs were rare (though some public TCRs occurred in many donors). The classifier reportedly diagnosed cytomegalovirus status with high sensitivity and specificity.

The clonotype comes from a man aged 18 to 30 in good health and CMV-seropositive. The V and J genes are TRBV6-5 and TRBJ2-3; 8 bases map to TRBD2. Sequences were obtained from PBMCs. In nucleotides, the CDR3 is TGTGCCAGCAGTTCGGGGGGGAAGCCCATGTATACGCAGTATTTT. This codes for CASSSGGKPMYTQYF.